This TCR beta chain was sequenced for a study of T cell repertoires in cytomegalovirus infection (dated by TCRdb to between 2018 and 2021). Broadly, across the study: The peptide stimulations were aimed at well-studied HLA-B-restricted epitopes as well as recently identified HLA-C-restricted CMV epitopes, whose presentation resists viral immunomodulation. Because public TCR beta signatures pointed to carriage of CMV infection together with the matching HLA type, the HLA type of each donor mattered for the analysis.

Remarks on this clonotype: The specificity of this receptor is unknown. No base quality values were provided; no much bigger clone lies one nucleotide off.

Here is what the overall study found, with its caveats: In both this cohort and an independent cohort of more than 350 donors, the cumulative frequency of public TCR beta family members distinguished carriers of CMV infection plus the relevant HLA type. In the ex vivo response, HLA-C-restricted CMV-specific TCR beta clonotypes were dominant, and in two of eight donors the single most frequent clonotype came from this HLA-C-restricted group.

The sample's treatment or condition label, decoded: in vitro stimulation with specific CMV peptide epitopes to enrich CMV-specific T cells. The CDR3 starts with the cysteine, ends with the phenylalanine, and has 12 residues. Only the CDR3 region is kept as DNA, spanning 36 bases read in frame from base 1. Trimming at the junction amounts to 3 bases on V and 10 bases on J, and the germline ends lie 12 bases apart. These reads were obtained on an Illumina HiSeq 1500. TCRdb reprocessed the public reads (quality trimming at Q25 with fastp, clone calling with MiXCR) and kept in-frame beta chains. When rows share a CDR3 protein, they turn into one entry using the most common DNA and genes. For this sample the table gives more than 20,000 distinct CDR3 sequences, of which 20% to 25% were detected only once. Around 90% of the sample is in the top ten clones.

This receptor was obtained from a human donor in good health (CMV status not recorded). Some clones in this sample may be carry-over from other donors' samples. Sequenced here: CD8+ T cells from cultured PBMCs, sampled from culture after CMV antigen stimulation. Rearrangement joined TRBV12-3 or TRBV12-4 to TRBJ1-1; TRBD1 is a weak D gene call, 6 bases matching. CDR3 loop: CASSFPGVGAFF. The DNA reads as follows: TGTGCCAGCAGTTTTCCAGGGGTTGGAGCTTTCTTT.